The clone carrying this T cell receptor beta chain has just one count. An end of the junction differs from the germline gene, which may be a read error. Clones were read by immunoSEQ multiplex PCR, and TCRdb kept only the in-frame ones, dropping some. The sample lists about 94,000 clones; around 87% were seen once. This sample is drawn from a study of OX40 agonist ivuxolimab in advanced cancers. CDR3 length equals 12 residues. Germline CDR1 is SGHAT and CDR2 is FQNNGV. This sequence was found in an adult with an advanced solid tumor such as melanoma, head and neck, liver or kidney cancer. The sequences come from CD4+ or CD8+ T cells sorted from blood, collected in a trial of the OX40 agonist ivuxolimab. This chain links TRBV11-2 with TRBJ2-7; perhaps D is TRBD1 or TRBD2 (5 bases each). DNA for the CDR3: TGTGCCAGCAGCTCAGACCGGGACCCCGAACACTTC. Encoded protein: CASSSDRDPEHF. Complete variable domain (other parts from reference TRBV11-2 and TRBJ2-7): EAGVAQSPRYKIIEKRQSVAFWCNPISGHATLYWYQQILGQGPKLLIQFQNNGVVDDSQLPKDRFSAERLKGVDSTLKIQPAKLEDSAVYLCASSSDRDPEHFGPGTRLTVT.